This T cell receptor beta chain was recorded in a study of shared clonotypes between healthy human individuals. Regarding the study as a whole: The four-donor shared clonotypes exceeded non-shared clonotypes in generation probability, with non-shared ones scoring lower.

Concerning this clone: Its antigen is not known.

The CDR3 has 15 residues. In germline, CDR1 is ENHRY, CDR2 SYGVKD. Trimming stripped 0 bases from V and 9 bases from J, with 15 bases between. Libraries were prepared by immunoSEQ multiplex PCR; TCRdb keeps only in-frame clonotypes and omits some of them. The table records millions of clones, 93% of them present only once. This rearrangement joins TRBV10-3 to TRBJ2-4; unclear D gene. The sample was naive CD4+ T cells from PBMCs. Specified subset: CD45RA+ positively selected. The TCR sequence derives from a man between 18 and 29 years old in good health. Some clones in this sample may be carry-over from other donors' samples. The CDR3 bases are TGTGCCATCAGTGAGTCTCGAGGTGGGCCCCTCATTCAGTACTTC. This translates into CAISESRGGPLIQYF.